This TCR beta chain was retrieved from a study of blood T cell repertoires in COVID-19. About the study: There were acute and convalescent COVID-19 samples, and they came from the United States, Italy and Spain.

The CDR3 runs to 17 residues. The V gene's germline CDR1 is SGHRS and CDR2 YFSETQ. J lost 1 base, V lost 5 bases, and 13 bases had no gene match. Under the authors' procedure: Nucleated cell counts were estimated from reference gene primer amplification. Measured with immunoSEQ multiplex PCR; TCRdb has only the in-frame clones, and not every one. V and J calls and clone size are those listed in that table; D and trimming were worked out from the DNA. Among hundreds of thousands of clones, around four fifths were seen once, and the ten largest hold around 2.3%. J is TRBJ2-3 and V is TRBV5-1, with TRBD2 matching over 7 bases. Material for sequencing was peripheral blood. This TCR was sampled from a woman between 35 and 50 years old with active or convalescent COVID-19. DNA of the CDR3: TGCGCCAGCAGTATTAAGCGGGGTCTCGCAGGCACAGATACGCAGTATTTT. This translates into CASSIKRGLAGTDTQYF.